This T cell receptor beta chain was recorded in a study of molecular identifiers for immune sequencing clone quantification. Trimming left V 2 bases short and J 6 bases short, with 8 bases between. Germline CDR1 SEHNR, CDR2 FQNEAQ (reference sequence). The CDR3 loop spans 12 amino acids. Via MiXCR, TCRdb re-called the PCR reads, giving one row per CDR3 protein. The sample includes some 35,000 distinct CDR3 sequences, 15% to 20% seen only once; the top ten take under 1.3%. This clonotype was seen ten or more times. The sample comprised naive CD8+ T cells from blood, with Jurkat cell RNA spiked in. As for subset: FACS-sorted CD8+CD4-CCR7+CD45RA+ naive T cells. The chain combines TRBV7-9 with TRBJ2-7; D gene ambiguous. This TCR derives from a human donor in good health. Some libraries in this study had Jurkat cell RNA spiked in. CDR3 nucleotides: TGTGCCAGCAGCTTATACGCAGGCGAGCAGTACTTC. As protein: CASSLYAGEQYF.